Shown below are 30 T cell receptor beta chains from a single sample sequenced in a study of cytomegalovirus exposure and HLA in healthy donors. PCR involved 60 Vbeta and 13 Jbeta primers. Sequencing was performed with immunoSEQ multiplex PCR; in TCRdb, only in-frame clones are kept and a portion is missing. The sample shows about 140,000 clones, more than 55% of them seen only once. The sequenced sample consisted of PBMCs. These receptors were obtained from a woman in her fifties or sixties in good health and CMV-seronegative.

The chain joins TRBV7-3 to TRBJ1-1, with D perhaps TRBD1 (5 bases). The CDR3 consists of 13 residues. Germline V gives CDR1 SGHTA, CDR2 FQGTGA. Between the trimmed V and J ends, which lost 8 bases and 5 bases, there was a span of 15 bases. The CDR3 loop is CASHLWGGTEAFF. The CDR3 region has the DNA TGTGCCAGCCACCTCTGGGGGGGGACTGAAGCTTTCTTT.

The genes are TRBV27 and TRBJ1-2, with D perhaps matching TRBD1 (6 bases). The V end was cut by 6 bases, the J end by 8 bases, with 19 bases between. The CDR3 extends over 14 amino acids. Germline V gene sequence: CDR1 MNHEY, CDR2 SMNVEV (reference sequence). CDR3 loop: CASRPDLTGRGYTF. The CDR3 region has the DNA TGTGCCAGCAGGCCCGATCTAACAGGGAGAGGCTACACCTTC.

The chain carries TRBV4-3 and TRBJ1-2; 8 bases line up with TRBD1. Germline assignment: CDR1 LGHNA and CDR2 YSLEER. Trimming removed 3 bases from V and 6 bases from J; junction bases left unmatched: 6. The length of the CDR3 is 14 residues. The CDR3 DNA follows: TGCGCCAGCAGCCACGGGCAGGGGGCCGATGGCTACACCTTC. It is translated as CASSHGQGADGYTF.

The chain joins TRBV11-2 to TRBJ2-5; the match to TRBD1 covers 9 bases. Germline CDR1 SGHAT, CDR2 FQNNGV. Unmatched junction bases numbered 12, after V lost 2 bases and J lost 11 bases. This CDR3 is 15 amino acids long. CDR3 sequence reads: CASSLQGTGHEEQYF. In DNA, the CDR3 is TGTGCCAGCAGCTTACAGGGGACAGGGCATGAAGAGCAGTACTTC. The entire variable domain, with the rest obtained from reference TRBV11-2 and TRBJ2-5, is as follows: EAGVAQSPRYKIIEKRQSVAFWCNPISGHATLYWYQQILGQGPKLLIQFQNNGVVDDSQLPKDRFSAERLKGVDSTLKIQPAKLEDSAVYLCASSLQGTGHEEQYFGPGTRLLVL.

The rearrangement uses TRBV6-6 and TRBJ2-3, with TRBD2 matching 13 bases. Trimming removed 2 bases from V and 5 bases from J; junction bases left unmatched: 1. Germline loops: CDR1 MNHNY, CDR2 SVGAGI (reference sequence). The CDR3 runs to 15 residues. CDR3 amino acids: CASSYRTSGGDTQYF. CDR3 nucleotide sequence: TGTGCCAGCAGTTACCGGACTAGCGGGGGAGATACGCAGTATTTT.

This clone has a handful of counts. The genes are TRBV6-6 and TRBJ1-6; no clear D. V lost 6 bases, J lost 3 bases, and 9 bases lay in between. CDR1 MNHNY and CDR2 SVGAGI come from the germline V gene (reference sequence). The CDR3 covers 14 residues. DNA of the CDR3: TGTGCCAGCAGGGGCCAATACTATAATTCACCCCTCCACTTT. Translating it yields CASRGQYYNSPLHF.

V is TRBV6-5 and J is TRBJ1-2, with D possibly matching TRBD1 (5 bases). The V gene lost 6 bases and the J gene lost 6 bases, with 17 bases spanning the gap. The CDR3 has 14 amino acids. Germline lookup yields CDR1 MNHEY and CDR2 SVGAGI. CDR3 DNA sequence: TGTGCCAGCAGGGAGGGAGGGGCAAGGCATGGCTACACCTTC. Translation: CASREGGARHGYTF.

This clone was counted a single time. This chain joins TRBV14 and TRBJ2-1; D not resolved. The V end lost 0 bases, the J end lost 0 bases, and 15 bases lay between the germline ends. The length of the CDR3 is 18 residues. Looked up from germline, CDR1 is SGHDN and CDR2 is FVKESK. The CDR3 DNA reads as TGTGCCAGCAGCCAAGATCCAGCAGCGCCCGGCTCCTACAATGAGCAGTTCTTC. Amino acids: CASSQDPAAPGSYNEQFF.

V gene TRBV28 combines with J gene TRBJ2-7, with 8 positions matching TRBD1. This CDR3 is 16 amino acids long. Trimming took 4 bases from V and 1 from J; bases not matched to a gene: 9. Germline V lookup: CDR1 MDHEN, CDR2 SYDVKM. This chain's CDR3 is CASSSTGQGRSYEQYF. In DNA form, the CDR3 reads TGTGCCAGCAGTTCCACAGGACAGGGACGGTCCTACGAGCAGTACTTC.

This clone was counted a few times. V usage is TRBV4-3 and J usage is TRBJ2-3; 12 positions match TRBD2. The CDR3 has 18 amino acids. J lost 1 base, V lost 1 base, and 6 bases had no gene match. CDR1 and CDR2 (germline): LGHNA, YSLEER. The CDR3 DNA is TGCGCCAGCAGCCAAGCGCCTAGCGGGGGGGGAGGCACAGATACGCAGTATTTT. Translated: CASSQAPSGGGGTDTQYF.

The chain carries TRBV7-2 and TRBJ2-3; 13 bases are a match to TRBD2. The CDR3 runs 16 residues. The V gene end was trimmed by 3 bases and the J gene end by 1 base; junction bases not matched to a gene: 1. Germline CDR1 and CDR2: SGHTA and FQGNSA. CDR3 amino acids: CASSFGLAGGTDTQYF. The CDR3 nucleotides read TGTGCCAGCAGCTTTGGACTAGCGGGGGGCACAGATACGCAGTATTTT.

The V gene is TRBV6-1, the J gene TRBJ1-1, with D uncertain. Germline lookup yields CDR1 MNHNS and CDR2 SASEGT. Trimming removed 0 bases from V and 9 bases from J, with 11 bases in between. CDR3 length: 13 amino acids. The chain's CDR3 is CASSEALGGKAFF. CDR3 nucleotide sequence: TGTGCCAGCAGTGAAGCGCTTGGAGGGAAAGCTTTCTTT.

Worth noting for this clone: Different DNA sequences within this sample yield the same CDR3. The chain combines TRBV5-1 with TRBJ2-3, with 9 bases matching TRBD2. Germline V gene lookup returns CDR1 SGHRS and CDR2 YFSETQ. The CDR3 sequence is 16 residues long. V was pared by 0 bases and J by 3 bases, with 5 bases of the junction left unmatched. CDR3 region: CASSLGGSGRTDTQYF. CDR3 bases: TGCGCCAGCAGCTTGGGCGGTAGCGGGAGAACAGATACGCAGTATTTT.

J is TRBJ2-5 and V is TRBV4-3; 8 bases agree with TRBD2. V lost 1 base, J lost 2 bases, and 6 bases stayed unmatched. There are 16 residues in the CDR3. Germline CDR1 reads LGHNA; CDR2 reads YSLEER. CDR3 loop: CASSQAAGGGQETQYF. The DNA of the CDR3 is TGCGCCAGCAGCCAAGCGGCCGGGGGGGGGCAAGAGACCCAGTACTTC.

The chain combines TRBV19 with TRBJ1-2; the match to TRBD1 covers 10 bases. The germline V gene encodes CDR1 LNHDA and CDR2 SQIVND (reference sequence). The CDR3 is 15 amino acids. V trimming: 6 bases; J trimming: 8 bases; junction bases outside the gene matches: 12. The CDR3 region is CASRDLTGGLFGYTF. The CDR3 DNA follows: TGTGCCAGTAGGGACTTGACAGGGGGCTTATTCGGCTACACCTTC.

The V gene is TRBV6-5, the J gene TRBJ2-1; 15 positions match TRBD2. V lost 2 bases to trimming and J lost 9 bases; unmatched junction nucleotides: 5. This CDR3 has 16 amino acids. From germline, CDR1 is MNHEY and CDR2 SVGAGI. The CDR3 reads CASSYTGLAGGGEQFF. CDR3 sequence (DNA): TGTGCCAGCAGTTACACGGGACTAGCGGGGGGAGGTGAGCAGTTCTTC.

V is TRBV4-2 and J is TRBJ2-1; possibly TRBD2 for D (6 bases). Trimming cost V 3 bases and J 0 bases, with 15 bases left between them. The CDR3 length is 17 residues. Germline V lookup: CDR1 LGHNA, CDR2 YNFKEQ. CDR3 coding DNA: TGTGCCAGCAGCCAGCTGGGGAGCGGGCTCTCCTACAATGAGCAGTTCTTC. It yields the protein CASSQLGSGLSYNEQFF.

The chain couples TRBV7-2 to TRBJ2-7; 8 positions match TRBD2. V shed 5 bases and J 0 bases; nucleotides not matched to a gene: 6. Germline V gene lookup returns CDR1 SGHTA and CDR2 FQGNSA. This CDR3 has 15 amino acids. Written as DNA, the CDR3 is TGTGCCAGCAGCCAAACTAGCGGTAGCTCCTACGAGCAGTACTTC. Its translation is CASSQTSGSSYEQYF.

About this clone itself: This same CDR3 is encoded by further DNA sequences in the sample. The chain uses TRBV6-5 and TRBJ2-2, with 8 bases identical to TRBD2. In germline, CDR1 is MNHEY, CDR2 SVGAGI. The length of the CDR3 is 14 residues. The junction had 2 bases not matched to a gene; V was cut back by 8 bases and J by 0 bases. The CDR3 DNA is TGTGCCAGCCGGACTAGCCCGAACACCGGGGAGCTGTTTTTT. Encoded protein: CASRTSPNTGELFF.

The chain links TRBV6-5 to TRBJ1-1, with D unclear. The V gene lost 8 bases and the J gene lost 0 bases, with 16 bases spanning the gap. Germline V CDR1 and CDR2: MNHEY, SVGAGI. This CDR3 is 15 amino acids long. The CDR3 reads CASSTYGGLNTEAFF. The DNA of the CDR3 is TGTGCCAGCTCTACGTATGGAGGCTTGAACACTGAAGCTTTCTTT.

This clone was detected a few times. This chain links TRBV9 with TRBJ2-1; 9 bases agree with TRBD1. Germline V gene data show CDR1 as SGDLS and CDR2 as YYNGEE. The CDR3 is 13 amino acids. V shed 6 bases, J shed 11 bases, and the junction held 9 bases outside the gene matches. CDR3 region: CASKTDRGGKQFF. CDR3 in DNA: TGTGCCAGCAAGACGGACAGGGGCGGTAAGCAGTTCTTC. The whole variable domain, filled in from reference TRBV9 and TRBJ2-1, reads DSGVTQTPKHLITATGQRVTLRCSPRSGDLSVYWYQQSLDQGLQFLIQYYNGEERAKGNILERFSAQQFPDLHSELNLSSLELGDSALYFCASKTDRGGKQFFGPGTRLTVL.

This clone has more than one count but fewer than ten. This chain joins TRBV6-5 and TRBJ2-7; D ambiguous. V gave up 7 bases and J gave up 3 bases, with 7 bases separating them. In germline, CDR1 is MNHEY, CDR2 SVGAGI. CDR3 length: 11 residues. The CDR3 nucleotides read TGTGCCAGCACTTCGGGCTACGAGCAGTACTTC. It specifies CASTSGYEQYF.

The chain joins TRBV29-1 to TRBJ2-1, with 10 bases identical to TRBD2. The CDR3 runs to 17 residues. Per germline, CDR1 SQVTM and CDR2 ANQGSEA. With 3 bases clipped from V and 4 bases from J, the junction kept 12 bases outside the gene matches. CDR3 in DNA: TGCAGCGTTGACGGAGCGGGGGGGCCTTCGGGTTACAATGAGCAGTTCTTC. Translating it yields CSVDGAGGPSGYNEQFF.

This chain connects TRBV4-3 to TRBJ2-7; 8 nucleotides match TRBD2. Germline CDR1 LGHNA, CDR2 YSLEER. V trimming: 0 bases; J trimming: 7 bases; junction bases outside the gene matches: 8. The CDR3 runs to 15 residues. CDR3 residues: CASSQDSSGFREQYF. The CDR3 nucleotides read TGCGCCAGCAGCCAAGATTCTAGCGGGTTTAGAGAGCAGTACTTC.

This clone was found a few times. The J gene is TRBJ2-3, the V gene TRBV7-2; perhaps TRBD2 as D (5 bases). V lost 5 bases to trimming and J lost 2 bases, with 14 bases between them. Germline V CDR1 and CDR2: SGHTA, FQGNSA. The CDR3 runs 15 residues. The CDR3 sequence is CASSLLASYTDTQYF. CDR3 DNA: TGTGCCAGCAGCCTTCTAGCTTCATACACAGATACGCAGTATTTT.

The chain couples TRBV5-8 to TRBJ2-7; D perhaps matches TRBD2 (6 bases). Germline V CDR1 and CDR2: SGHTS, YDEGEE. V lost 5 bases and J lost 0, with 12 bases in between. The CDR3 contains 14 residues. This CDR3 is CASRRAGSSYEQYF. CDR3 DNA sequence: TGTGCCAGCAGACGCGCGGGGAGCTCCTACGAGCAGTACTTC.

V gene TRBV2 combines with J gene TRBJ1-2; TRBD1 agrees at 7 bases. Unmatched junction bases numbered 9, after V lost 6 bases and J lost 5 bases. CDR3 size: 14 residues. Germline loops: CDR1 SNHLY, CDR2 FYNNEI. CDR3 amino acids: CASSELQGRYGYTF. The CDR3 DNA reads as TGTGCCAGCAGCGAACTACAGGGGAGGTATGGCTACACCTTC.

V usage is TRBV7-8 and J usage is TRBJ2-3; 7 bases map to TRBD1. Looked up from germline, CDR1 is SGHVS and CDR2 is FQNEAQ. Germline trimming cut 5 bases from V and 5 bases from J; bases unmatched to any gene: 13. This CDR3 has 16 amino acids. The CDR3 nucleotides read TGTGCCAGCAGCGTGGGACGACCGAGACAGGGAGATACGCAGTATTTT. Translating it yields CASSVGRPRQGDTQYF.

For this clone: Germline is not matched at one junction end, which may reflect a read error. The same CDR3 is also encoded by other DNA sequences in this sample. The rearrangement uses TRBV28 and TRBJ1-1; D is undetermined. The germline V gene has CDR1 MDHEN and CDR2 SYDVKM. The CDR3 length is 14 residues. The CDR3 here is CASSLVTEYTEAFF. The CDR3 region has the DNA TGTGCCAGCAGTTTAGTTACAGAGTACACTGAAGCATTCTTT.

This clone occurred a few times. The chain links TRBV7-9 to TRBJ2-2; a possible D gene is TRBD1 (6 bases). Germline loops: CDR1 SEHNR, CDR2 FQNEAQ (reference sequence). V lost 5 bases, J lost 4 bases, and 17 bases lay in between. The CDR3 is 16 residues long. The CDR3 nucleotides read TGTGCCAGCAGCAAGCGCCGGGACATTGGCACCGGGGAGCTGTTTTTT. Translated: CASSKRRDIGTGELFF. Based on the CDR3 plus reference TRBV7-9 and TRBJ2-2, the full variable domain is DTGVSQNPRHKITKRGQNVTFRCDPISEHNRLYWYRQTLGQGPEFLTYFQNEAQLEKSRLLSDRFSAERPKGSFSTLEIQRTEQGDSAMYLCASSKRRDIGTGELFFGEGSRLTVL.